This T cell receptor beta chain was recovered during a study of blood T cell repertoires in COVID-19. About the research overall: The United States, Italy and Spain supplied acute and convalescent COVID-19 samples. From T cells, B-cell-depleted T cells, or PBMCs came the material, which was cDNA or gDNA.

The germline V gene encodes CDR1 MNHEY and CDR2 SVGAGI. V gave up 6 bases and J gave up 0 bases, with 11 bases separating them. CDR3 length: 15 amino acids. Authors' analysis steps: The assay estimated nucleated cells by amplifying reference gene primers. Libraries were prepared by immunoSEQ multiplex PCR; TCRdb keeps only in-frame clonotypes and omits some of them. V and J calls plus clone size are reproduced from that table; the DNA served to infer D and trimming. This table has 200,000 to 300,000 clones, just under 85% appearing once. The receptor's source is a woman aged 80 or older with acute or convalescent COVID-19. This sequence joins TRBV6-5 and TRBJ1-4; TRBD1 is a possible D gene (5 bases). The material sequenced was peripheral blood. The CDR3 DNA reads TGTGCCAGCAGGCGGGACGGTGCAACTAATGAAAAACTGTTTTTT. It translates to CASRRDGATNEKLFF.